These T cell receptor beta chains were read from a single sample in a study of T cells in Graves' hyperthyroidism and ophthalmopathy. Each CDR3 protein gets one entry after TCRdb re-called the multiplex PCR reads with MiXCR. The repertoire holds roughly 500,000 distinct CDR3 sequences, just over 45% seen once, with roughly 20% in the top ten. The sample comprised peripheral blood or thyroid tissue (not recorded which). These receptors originate from an adult woman with Graves' disease, either hyperthyroidism or ophthalmopathy (not recorded which). Each CDR3 is given without its conserved first and last residue.

v_gene: TRBV3-1
j_gene: TRBJ2-5
CDR3aa: ASSRLKLAEETQY

v_gene: TRBV20-1
j_gene: TRBJ1-1
CDR3aa: SARGRLENTEAF

v_gene: TRBV2
j_gene: TRBJ2-2
CDR3aa: ASSEARGELF

v_gene: TRBV15
j_gene: TRBJ1-4
CDR3aa: ATSRGQGNEKLF

v_gene: TRBV29-1
j_gene: TRBJ1-1
CDR3aa: SVGGYVNTEAF

v_gene: TRBV28
j_gene: TRBJ2-2
CDR3aa: ATLLRDTGELF

v_gene: TRBV5-4
j_gene: TRBJ1-2
CDR3aa: ASRSDRGPAYT

v_gene: TRBV18
j_gene: TRBJ2-7
CDR3aa: ASSPGQGPPFEQY

v_gene: TRBV7-2
j_gene: TRBJ1-5
CDR3aa: ASSLAGTVNQPQH

v_gene: TRBV7-9
j_gene: TRBJ1-6
CDR3aa: ASRGTGGNSPLH

v_gene: TRBV20-1
j_gene: TRBJ1-5
CDR3aa: SATDRDSNQPQH

v_gene: TRBV9
j_gene: TRBJ2-3
CDR3aa: ASSVVGSDDTQY

v_gene: TRBV2
j_gene: TRBJ2-2
CDR3aa: ASILDRGNTGELF

v_gene: TRBV9
j_gene: TRBJ1-6
CDR3aa: ASSETGNSPLH

v_gene: TRBV5-5
j_gene: TRBJ2-5
CDR3aa: ASSLAGFQETQY

v_gene: TRBV7-3
j_gene: TRBJ1-1
CDR3aa: ASSSGTLAWTEAF

v_gene: TRBV15
j_gene: -
CDR3aa: ATSKVRDRGYEQY

v_gene: TRBV5-1
j_gene: TRBJ2-2
CDR3aa: ASSSNDRLNTGELF

v_gene: TRBV5-1
j_gene: TRBJ1-5
CDR3aa: ASSITGGKGNQPQH

v_gene: TRBV6-5
j_gene: TRBJ2-7
CDR3aa: ASSYSPRAEQY

v_gene: TRBV12-3/TRBV12-4
j_gene: TRBJ1-5
CDR3aa: ASSRRSGFSSNQPQH

v_gene: TRBV6-1
j_gene: TRBJ2-5
CDR3aa: ASSERAGQGGETQY

v_gene: TRBV19
j_gene: TRBJ1-5
CDR3aa: ASSRLDVGQPQH

v_gene: TRBV3-1
j_gene: TRBJ1-1
CDR3aa: ASSQHGMGPENTEAF

v_gene: TRBV29-1
j_gene: TRBJ2-7
CDR3aa: SFSSGSGEQY

v_gene: TRBV14
j_gene: TRBJ1-1
CDR3aa: ASSQVGGGESEAF

v_gene: TRBV7-6
j_gene: TRBJ2-7
CDR3aa: ASSPLTSGGNGGQY

v_gene: TRBV7-2
j_gene: TRBJ1-2
CDR3aa: ASSLAAGTGDGYT

v_gene: TRBV12-3/TRBV12-4
j_gene: TRBJ1-5
CDR3aa: ASSLVRIQPQH

v_gene: TRBV6-2/TRBV6-3
j_gene: TRBJ1-5
CDR3aa: ASSFTDGNQPQH

v_gene: TRBV29-1
j_gene: TRBJ1-3
CDR3aa: SVEPLGVENTIY

v_gene: TRBV7-8
j_gene: TRBJ2-7
CDR3aa: AIVNSGYEQY

v_gene: TRBV4-1
j_gene: TRBJ1-2
CDR3aa: ASSQAGGTGYT

v_gene: TRBV12-3/TRBV12-4
j_gene: TRBJ1-1
CDR3aa: ASRGFSGQGNTEAF

v_gene: TRBV20-1
j_gene: TRBJ2-7
CDR3aa: SASTGGKVGYEQY

v_gene: TRBV5-1
j_gene: TRBJ2-5
CDR3aa: ASSLLGGNQPQY

v_gene: TRBV9
j_gene: TRBJ1-5
CDR3aa: ASSVEGAGQPQH

v_gene: TRBV29-1
j_gene: TRBJ1-1
CDR3aa: SVESPENTEAF

v_gene: TRBV27
j_gene: TRBJ1-2
CDR3aa: ASSFSGFYGYT

v_gene: TRBV4-1
j_gene: TRBJ1-4
CDR3aa: ASSQASGNEKLF

v_gene: TRBV12-3/TRBV12-4
j_gene: TRBJ1-5
CDR3aa: ASSLGGGRGQPQH

v_gene: TRBV5-8
j_gene: TRBJ1-6
CDR3aa: ASSLDSFGNSPLH

v_gene: TRBV4-1
j_gene: TRBJ1-2
CDR3aa: ASSQRILGYDGYT

v_gene: TRBV4-1
j_gene: TRBJ1-1
CDR3aa: ASSKLRQGYTEAF

v_gene: TRBV10-3
j_gene: TRBJ1-6
CDR3aa: AIAGGAHSPLH

v_gene: TRBV2
j_gene: TRBJ1-1
CDR3aa: ASMQGANTEAF

v_gene: TRBV6-5
j_gene: TRBJ1-1
CDR3aa: ASSFSSWGTEAF

v_gene: TRBV6-5
j_gene: TRBJ2-7
CDR3aa: ASRTTGDEQY

v_gene: TRBV20-1
j_gene: TRBJ2-7
CDR3aa: SASLPGTGGLYEQY

v_gene: TRBV29-1
j_gene: TRBJ1-1
CDR3aa: SARPTDTEAF

v_gene: TRBV10-2
j_gene: TRBJ1-5
CDR3aa: ASRRAEDQPQH

v_gene: TRBV7-2
j_gene: TRBJ1-5
CDR3aa: ASSLEVGIAEH

v_gene: TRBV14
j_gene: TRBJ2-5
CDR3aa: ASSQDSETQY

v_gene: TRBV2
j_gene: TRBJ2-3
CDR3aa: ASRRGTSGRH

v_gene: TRBV15
j_gene: TRBJ2-5
CDR3aa: ATSTPRGQETQY